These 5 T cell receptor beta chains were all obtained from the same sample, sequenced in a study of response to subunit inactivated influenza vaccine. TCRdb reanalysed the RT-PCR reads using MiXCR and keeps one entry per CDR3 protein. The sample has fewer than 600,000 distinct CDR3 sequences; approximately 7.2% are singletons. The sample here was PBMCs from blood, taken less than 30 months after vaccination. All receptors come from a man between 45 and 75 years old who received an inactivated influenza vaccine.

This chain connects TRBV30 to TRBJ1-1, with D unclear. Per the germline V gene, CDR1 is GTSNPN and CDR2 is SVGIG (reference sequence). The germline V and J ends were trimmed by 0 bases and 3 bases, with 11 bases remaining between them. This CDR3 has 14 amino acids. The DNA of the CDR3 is TGTGCCTGGAGTGTATCGAGGCTTCACACTGAAGCTTTCTTT. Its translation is CAWSVSRLHTEAFF.

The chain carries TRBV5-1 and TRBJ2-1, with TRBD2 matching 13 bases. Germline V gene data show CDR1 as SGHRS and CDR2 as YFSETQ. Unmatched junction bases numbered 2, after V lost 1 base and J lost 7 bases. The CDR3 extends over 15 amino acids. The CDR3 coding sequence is TGCGCCAGCAGCTTGAGGACTAGCGGGGGAAATGAGCAGTTCTTC. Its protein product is CASSLRTSGGNEQFF. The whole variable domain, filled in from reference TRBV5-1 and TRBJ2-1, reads KAGVTQTPRYLIKTRGQQVTLSCSPISGHRSVSWYQQTPGQGLQFLFEYFSETQRNKGNFPGRFSGRQFSNSRSEMNVSTLELGDSALYLCASSLRTSGGNEQFFGPGTRLTVL.

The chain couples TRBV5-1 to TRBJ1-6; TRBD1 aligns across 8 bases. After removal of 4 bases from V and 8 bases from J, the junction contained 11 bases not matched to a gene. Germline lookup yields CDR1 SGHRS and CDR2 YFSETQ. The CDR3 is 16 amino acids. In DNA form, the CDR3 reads TGCGCCAGCAGCCAAAGAGACAGGGGAGAGCATTCACCCCTCCACTTT. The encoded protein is CASSQRDRGEHSPLHF.

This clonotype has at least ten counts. CDR3 nucleotides: TGCAGTGCTAGAAGGGACATGGCCTACGAGCAGTACTTC. This sequence encodes CSARRDMAYEQYF. V gene TRBV20-1 combines with J gene TRBJ2-7, with a possible D match to TRBD1 (6 bases). V shed 2 bases and J shed 2 bases, with 10 bases lying between them. CDR1 and CDR2 (germline): DFQATT, SNEGSKA (reference sequence). The CDR3 covers 13 residues.

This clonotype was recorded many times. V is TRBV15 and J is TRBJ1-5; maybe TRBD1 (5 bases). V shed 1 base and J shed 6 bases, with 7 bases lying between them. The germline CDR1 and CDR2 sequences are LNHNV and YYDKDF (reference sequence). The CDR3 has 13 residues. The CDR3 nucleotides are TGTGCCACCAGCAGAGGTGGGGGTCAGCCCCAGCATTTT. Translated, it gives CATSRGGGQPQHF.